Below, 18 T cell receptor beta chains from the same sample are listed, as sequenced in a study of control samples from healthy donors and cancer patients. Measured with immunoSEQ multiplex PCR; TCRdb has only the in-frame clones, and not every one. The table lists about 130,000 clones, 80% to 95% of them singletons, with just under 0.6% in the top ten. The sample consisted of PBMCs. These receptors were taken from a man of 80 years or more with head and neck cancer.

V usage is TRBV4-1 and J usage is TRBJ2-6; D could derive from TRBD1 or TRBD2 (5 bases each). Germline values: CDR1 MGHRA, CDR2 YSYEKL. V was clipped by 4 bases and J by 4 bases, with 20 bases between them. This CDR3 has 18 amino acids. In DNA, the CDR3 is TGCGCCAGCAGCCTCGGACGGGACGCATCGCCCGGGGCCAACGTCCTGACTTTC. This gives the protein CASSLGRDASPGANVLTF.

This clone was recorded only once. The J gene is TRBJ2-5, the V gene TRBV30, with D uncertain. The V end was cut by 2 bases, the J end by 1 base, with 11 bases between. CDR1 GTSNPN and CDR2 SVGIG come from the germline V gene (reference sequence). This CDR3 spans 14 amino acids. The CDR3: CAWSPFLLQETQYF. In DNA form, the CDR3 reads TGTGCCTGGAGTCCCTTTCTTCTCCAAGAGACCCAGTACTTC. The full variable domain, its missing parts supplied by reference TRBV30 and TRBJ2-5, is SQTIHQWPATLVQPVGSPLSLECTVEGTSNPNLYWYRQAAGRGLQLLFYSVGIGQISSEVPQNLSASRPQDRQFILSSKKLLLSDSGFYLCAWSPFLLQETQYFGPGTRLLVL.

V usage is TRBV27 and J usage is TRBJ2-1; a weak D match, TRBD2 (6 bases). The CDR3 is 13 residues long. V was cut by 0 bases and J by 6 bases, with 6 bases left in between. Germline V gives CDR1 MNHEY, CDR2 SMNVEV (reference sequence). The CDR3 bases are TGTGCCAGCAGTTTATCGGGAGGCAATGAGCAGTTCTTC. It is translated as CASSLSGGNEQFF.

The V gene is TRBV6-1, the J gene TRBJ1-6; no clear D. The CDR3 is made up of 12 amino acids. Germline V lookup: CDR1 MNHNS, CDR2 SASEGT. V lost 3 bases to trimming and J lost 8 bases, with 5 bases between them. The CDR3: CASSEGYSPLHF. CDR3 coding DNA: TGTGCCAGCAGTGAGGGCTATTCACCCCTCCACTTT.

V and J are TRBV11-2 and TRBJ1-1; unclear D gene. Germline CDR1 reads SGHAT; CDR2 reads FQNNGV. The CDR3 loop spans 13 amino acids. Trimming pared 1 base from V and 2 bases from J, leaving 5 bases between. CDR3 in amino acids: CASSLGVNTEAFF. In DNA, the CDR3 is TGTGCCAGCAGCTTAGGAGTTAACACTGAAGCTTTCTTT. Full variable domain (rest looked up from reference TRBV11-2 and TRBJ1-1): EAGVAQSPRYKIIEKRQSVAFWCNPISGHATLYWYQQILGQGPKLLIQFQNNGVVDDSQLPKDRFSAERLKGVDSTLKIQPAKLEDSAVYLCASSLGVNTEAFFGQGTRLTVV.

V and J are TRBV5-5 and TRBJ2-1; D is tentatively TRBD1 or TRBD2 (5 bases each). Trimming shortened V by 0 bases and J by 7 bases, and 8 bases separated the two germline ends. The CDR3 sequence is 13 residues long. Germline V gene lookup returns CDR1 SGHKS and CDR2 YYEKEE (reference sequence). The CDR3 DNA reads TGTGCCAGCAGCTTGGGGTGGGGGAATGAGCAGTTCTTC. Its protein product is CASSLGWGNEQFF.

This chain connects TRBV30 to TRBJ2-7, with a weak D call TRBD2 (7 bases). Germline assignment: CDR1 GTSNPN and CDR2 SVGIG (reference sequence). Trimming removed 0 bases from V and 4 bases from J, with 13 bases in between. The CDR3 spans 14 residues. For the CDR3, the DNA is TGTGCCTGGAGTGTGGGGGGGGCGCAGTACGAGCAGTACTTC. Translating it yields CAWSVGGAQYEQYF.

J is TRBJ2-7 and V is TRBV30; D is ambiguous. CDR1 and CDR2 (germline): GTSNPN, SVGIG (reference sequence). V gave up 0 bases and J gave up 0 bases, with 18 bases separating them. The CDR3 is 17 residues long. CDR3 sequence reads: CAWSVIPRLGSSYEQYF. Here the CDR3 DNA reads TGTGCCTGGAGTGTAATCCCCAGGCTGGGAAGCTCCTACGAGCAGTACTTC.

The rearrangement uses TRBV27 and TRBJ1-1; no definite D call. Germline V gene sequence: CDR1 MNHEY, CDR2 SMNVEV (reference sequence). This CDR3 contains 12 residues. The V end lost 5 bases, the J end lost 4 bases, and 8 bases lay between the germline ends. The CDR3 loop reads CASSDILTEAFF. CDR3 bases: TGTGCCAGCAGTGACATACTCACTGAAGCTTTCTTT.

This chain links TRBV11-3 with TRBJ2-1; D ambiguous. The CDR3 has 13 residues. V was trimmed by 4 bases and J by 6 bases, leaving 10 bases between them. CDR1 SGHNT and CDR2 YENEEA come from the germline V gene. CDR3 in DNA: TGTGCCAGCAGCTCCCCCCGCGGCAATGAGCAGTTCTTC. Translating it yields CASSSPRGNEQFF.

CDR3 amino acids: CASSWTGDQPQHF. The DNA of the CDR3 is TGTGCCAGCAGTTGGACAGGGGATCAGCCCCAGCATTTT. V usage is TRBV12-3 or TRBV12-4 and J usage is TRBJ1-5; 9 bases align to TRBD1. The length of the CDR3 is 13 residues. V shed 4 bases, J shed 5 bases, and the junction held 0 bases outside the gene matches.

This rearrangement joins TRBV19 to TRBJ2-2; 7 bases fit TRBD2. CDR1 is LNHDA and CDR2 is SQIVND in the germline V gene (reference sequence). V shed 5 bases, J shed 5 bases, and the junction held 2 bases outside the gene matches. The CDR3 contains 13 residues. The CDR3 here is CASSGGGTGELFF. In nucleotides, the CDR3 is TGTGCCAGTAGTGGCGGGGGAACCGGGGAGCTGTTTTTT.

The rearrangement links TRBV18 to TRBJ1-1, with D possibly matching TRBD1 (5 bases). Trimming cost V 6 bases and J 2 bases, with 19 bases left between them. CDR3 length: 16 residues. CDR1 KGHSH and CDR2 LQKENI come from the germline V gene. CDR3 DNA sequence: TGTGCCAGCTCGCCGACGTTCTCAGGGACTAACACTGAAGCTTTCTTT. Translation: CASSPTFSGTNTEAFF.

The V gene is TRBV9, the J gene TRBJ2-1, with unresolved D. Germline CDR1 reads SGDLS; CDR2 reads YYNGEE. The V end lost 0 bases, the J end lost 5 bases, and 6 bases lay between the germline ends. The CDR3 is 13 residues long. The CDR3 is CASSVVPDNEQFF. The CDR3, as DNA: TGTGCCAGCAGCGTAGTACCTGACAATGAGCAGTTCTTC.

The rearrangement joins TRBV6-5 to TRBJ2-7; 11 nucleotides align to TRBD1. The V gene's germline CDR1 is MNHEY and CDR2 SVGAGI. The CDR3 is 13 residues long. V dropped 8 bases and J dropped 0; count of bases not matched to a gene: 0. CDR3 in DNA: TGTGCCAGCGGGACAGGGGGCTCCTACGAGCAGTACTTC. Protein sequence: CASGTGGSYEQYF.

The chain joins TRBV4-1 to TRBJ1-3; the D gene is possibly TRBD1 (6 bases). The CDR3 loop spans 15 amino acids. Germline V gene data show CDR1 as MGHRA and CDR2 as YSYEKL. V was clipped by 4 bases and J by 3 bases, with 13 bases between them. This CDR3 reads CASSPPGTNGNTIYF. The CDR3 bases are TGCGCCAGCAGCCCACCCGGGACAAATGGAAACACCATATATTTT.

The rearrangement joins TRBV5-8 to TRBJ2-5, with TRBD1 as a possible D gene (6 bases). Germline V gives CDR1 SGHTS, CDR2 YDEGEE. This CDR3 has 15 amino acids. Trimming took 4 bases from V and 4 from J, leaving 17 bases between them. The CDR3 DNA follows: TGTGCCAGCAGCCTGAGGGGCTCACAGGGAGAGACCCAGTACTTC. Its translation is CASSLRGSQGETQYF. Supplemented by reference TRBV5-8 and TRBJ2-5, the full variable domain reads EAGVTQSPTHLIKTRGQQATLRCSPISGHTSVYWYQQALGLGLQFLLWYDEGEERNRGNFPPRFSGRQFPNYSSELNVNALELEDSALYLCASSLRGSQGETQYFGPGTRLLVL.

The J gene is TRBJ1-6, the V gene TRBV12-3 or TRBV12-4; D is undetermined. Trimming left V 8 bases short and J 9 bases short, with 8 bases between. The CDR3 is made up of 11 amino acids. The CDR3 nucleotides read TGTGCCAGCCTCGGGAGTTCACCCCTCCACTTT. Encoded protein: CASLGSSPLHF.